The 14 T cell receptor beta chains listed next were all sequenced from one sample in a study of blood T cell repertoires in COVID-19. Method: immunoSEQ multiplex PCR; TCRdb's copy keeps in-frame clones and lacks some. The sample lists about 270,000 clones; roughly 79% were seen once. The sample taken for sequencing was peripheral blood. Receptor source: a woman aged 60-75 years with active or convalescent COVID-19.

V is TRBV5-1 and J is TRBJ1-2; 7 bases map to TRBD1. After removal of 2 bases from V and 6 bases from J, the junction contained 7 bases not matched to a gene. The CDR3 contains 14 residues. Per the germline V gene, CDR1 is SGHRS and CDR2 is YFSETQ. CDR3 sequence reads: CASSFLGQQHGYTF. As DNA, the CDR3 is TGCGCCAGCAGCTTCCTGGGACAGCAACATGGCTACACCTTC.

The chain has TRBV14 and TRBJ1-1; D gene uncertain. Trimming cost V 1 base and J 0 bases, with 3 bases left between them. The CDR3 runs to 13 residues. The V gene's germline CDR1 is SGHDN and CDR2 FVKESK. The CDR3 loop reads CASSQGVNTEAFF. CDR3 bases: TGTGCCAGCAGCCAAGGAGTGAACACTGAAGCTTTCTTT.

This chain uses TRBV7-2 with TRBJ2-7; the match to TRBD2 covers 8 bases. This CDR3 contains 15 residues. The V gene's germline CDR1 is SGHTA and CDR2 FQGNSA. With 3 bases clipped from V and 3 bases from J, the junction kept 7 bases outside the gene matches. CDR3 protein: CASSLRGDMDYEQYF. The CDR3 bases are TGTGCCAGCAGCTTGCGGGGGGACATGGACTACGAGCAGTACTTC.

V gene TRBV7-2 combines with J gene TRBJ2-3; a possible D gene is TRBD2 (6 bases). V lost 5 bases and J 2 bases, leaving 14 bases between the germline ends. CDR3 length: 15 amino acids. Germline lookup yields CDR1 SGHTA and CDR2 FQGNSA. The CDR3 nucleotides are TGTGCCAGCAGCCAGACGGGACTGCCCACAGATACGCAGTATTTT. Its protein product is CASSQTGLPTDTQYF.

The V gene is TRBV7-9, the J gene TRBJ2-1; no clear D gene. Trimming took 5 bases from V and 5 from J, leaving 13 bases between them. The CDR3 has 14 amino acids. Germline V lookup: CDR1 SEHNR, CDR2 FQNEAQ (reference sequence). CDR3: CASSLLGRNNEQFF. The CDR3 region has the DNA TGTGCCAGCAGCCTGCTGGGCAGAAACAATGAGCAGTTCTTC.

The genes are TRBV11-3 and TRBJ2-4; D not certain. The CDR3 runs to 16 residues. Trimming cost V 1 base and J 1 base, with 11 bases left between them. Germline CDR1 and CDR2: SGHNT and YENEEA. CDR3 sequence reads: CASSLGDSSAKNIQYF. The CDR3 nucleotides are TGTGCCAGCAGCTTAGGAGATAGCTCGGCCAAAAACATTCAGTACTTC.

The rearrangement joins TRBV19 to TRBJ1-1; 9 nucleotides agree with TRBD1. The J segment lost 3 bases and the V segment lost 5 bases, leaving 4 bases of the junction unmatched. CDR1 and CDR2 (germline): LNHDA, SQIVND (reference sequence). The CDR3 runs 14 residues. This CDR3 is CASSYGQGYTEAFF. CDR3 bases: TGTGCCAGTAGTTACGGACAGGGGTACACTGAAGCTTTCTTT. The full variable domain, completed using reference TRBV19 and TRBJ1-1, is DGGITQSPKYLFRKEGQNVTLSCEQNLNHDAMYWYRQDPGQGLRLIYYSQIVNDFQKGDIAEGYSVSREKKESFPLTVTSAQKNPTAFYLCASSYGQGYTEAFFGQGTRLTVV.

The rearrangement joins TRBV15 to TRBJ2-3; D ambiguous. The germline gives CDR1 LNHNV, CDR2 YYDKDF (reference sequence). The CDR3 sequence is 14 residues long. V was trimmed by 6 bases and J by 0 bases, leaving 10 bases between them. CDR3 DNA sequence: TGTGCCACCAGAGATCCGGGTAGCACAGATACGCAGTATTTT. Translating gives CATRDPGSTDTQYF.

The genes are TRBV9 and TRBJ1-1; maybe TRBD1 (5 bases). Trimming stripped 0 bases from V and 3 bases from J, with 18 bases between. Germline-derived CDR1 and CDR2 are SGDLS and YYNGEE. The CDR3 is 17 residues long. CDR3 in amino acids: CASSVAGGAGRYTEAFF. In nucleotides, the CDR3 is TGTGCCAGCAGCGTAGCGGGGGGTGCAGGGCGATACACTGAAGCTTTCTTT.

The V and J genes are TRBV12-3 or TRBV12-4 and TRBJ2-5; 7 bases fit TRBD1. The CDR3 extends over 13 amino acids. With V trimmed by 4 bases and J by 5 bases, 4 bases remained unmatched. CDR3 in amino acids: CASSSDRVETQYF. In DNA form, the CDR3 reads TGTGCCAGCAGTTCAGACAGGGTTGAGACCCAGTACTTC.

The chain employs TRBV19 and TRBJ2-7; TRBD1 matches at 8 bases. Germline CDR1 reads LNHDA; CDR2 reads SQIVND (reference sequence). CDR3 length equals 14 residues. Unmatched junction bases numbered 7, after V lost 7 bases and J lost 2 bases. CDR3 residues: CASMAGQDAYEQYF. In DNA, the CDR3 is TGTGCCAGTATGGCGGGACAGGATGCCTACGAGCAGTACTTC.

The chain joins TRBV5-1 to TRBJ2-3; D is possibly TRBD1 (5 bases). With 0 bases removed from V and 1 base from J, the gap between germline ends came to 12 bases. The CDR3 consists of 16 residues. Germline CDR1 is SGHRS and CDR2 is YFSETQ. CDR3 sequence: CASSLEGRQGTDTQYF. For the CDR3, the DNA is TGCGCCAGCAGCTTGGAGGGGCGGCAGGGCACAGATACGCAGTATTTT.

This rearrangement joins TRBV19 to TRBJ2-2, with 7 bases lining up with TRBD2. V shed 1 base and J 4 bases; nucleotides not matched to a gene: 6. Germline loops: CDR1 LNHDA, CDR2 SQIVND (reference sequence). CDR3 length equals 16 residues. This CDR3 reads CASSIGGERGTGELFF. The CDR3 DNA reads TGTGCCAGTAGTATAGGGGGGGAGCGGGGCACCGGGGAGCTGTTTTTT.

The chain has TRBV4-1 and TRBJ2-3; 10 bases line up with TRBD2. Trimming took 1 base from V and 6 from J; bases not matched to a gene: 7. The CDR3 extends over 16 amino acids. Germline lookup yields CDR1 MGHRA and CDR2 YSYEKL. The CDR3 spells CASSQARAGGSDTQYF. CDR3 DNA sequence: TGCGCCAGCAGCCAAGCCAGAGCGGGGGGGTCGGATACGCAGTATTTT.